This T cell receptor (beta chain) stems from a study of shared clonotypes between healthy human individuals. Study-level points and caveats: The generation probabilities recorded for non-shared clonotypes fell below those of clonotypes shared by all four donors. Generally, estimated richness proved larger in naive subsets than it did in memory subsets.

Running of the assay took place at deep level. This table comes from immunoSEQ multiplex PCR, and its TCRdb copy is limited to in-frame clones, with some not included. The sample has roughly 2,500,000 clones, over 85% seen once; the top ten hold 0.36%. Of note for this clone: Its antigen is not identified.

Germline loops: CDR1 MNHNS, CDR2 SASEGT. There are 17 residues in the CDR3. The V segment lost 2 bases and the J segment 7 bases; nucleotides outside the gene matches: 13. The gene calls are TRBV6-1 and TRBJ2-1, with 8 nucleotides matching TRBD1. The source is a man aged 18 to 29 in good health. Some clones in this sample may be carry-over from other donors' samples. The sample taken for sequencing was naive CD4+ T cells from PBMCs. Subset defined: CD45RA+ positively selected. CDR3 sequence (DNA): TGTGCCAGCAGTGAATACGGCGCAGGGGGCGCGGGGAATGAGCAGTTCTTC. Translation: CASSEYGAGGAGNEQFF.